The clone carrying this T cell receptor beta chain appeared a few times. A library made for alpha chains picked up this beta chain off target, so its size means little. Using its own MiXCR run on the RT-PCR reads, TCRdb lists one record per CDR3 protein. The sample records approximately 6,000 distinct CDR3 sequences, approximately 93% being singletons. With 5 bases clipped from V and 11 bases from J, the junction kept 6 bases outside the gene matches. The V gene's germline CDR1 is MNHEY and CDR2 SVGAGI. The CDR3 is 12 residues long. Material: memory CD4+ T cells from blood. V gene TRBV6-5 combines with J gene TRBJ1-1; the match to TRBD1 covers 9 bases. This sequence was found in a female donor in good health, serving as a healthy control. This chain's CDR3 is CASSTGQGKAFF. CDR3 in DNA: TGTGCCAGCAGTACGGGACAGGGTAAGGCTTTCTTT.